Below are 4 T cell receptor beta chains sequenced from a single sample in a study of blood T cell repertoires in COVID-19. The repertoire was sequenced with immunoSEQ multiplex PCR; TCRdb's copy has only in-frame clones and lacks some. This table holds tens of thousands of clones, approximately 91% found once. Material for sequencing was peripheral blood. These receptors were obtained from a human donor in a cohort sampled during active COVID-19.

This clone has just a few counts. The genes are TRBV7-9 and TRBJ1-6; 9 bases match TRBD1. The germline V gene has CDR1 SEHNR and CDR2 FQNEAQ (reference sequence). Germline trimming cut 4 bases from V and 10 bases from J; bases unmatched to any gene: 11. There are 16 residues in the CDR3. The CDR3, as DNA: TGTGCCAGCAGCTCATCCCGGGACAGGGTAGGCTCACCCCTCCACTTT. Translation: CASSSSRDRVGSPLHF.

The chain is built from TRBV19 and TRBJ2-3, with D possibly TRBD1 on 5 matching bases. The length of the CDR3 is 14 residues. Germline values: CDR1 LNHDA, CDR2 SQIVND (reference sequence). Trimming took 4 bases from V and 2 from J, leaving 10 bases between them. The CDR3 sequence: CASSSHRYTDTQYF. The CDR3 nucleotides are TGTGCCAGTAGTAGTCACAGGTACACAGATACGCAGTATTTT.

The rearrangement links TRBV5-1 to TRBJ2-1, with D maybe TRBD2 (7 bases). The CDR3 length is 16 residues. With 4 bases removed from V and 9 bases from J, the gap between germline ends came to 23 bases. CDR1 and CDR2 (germline): SGHRS, YFSETQ. The CDR3 loop is CASSPLAGVRGGEQFF. The CDR3 DNA follows: TGCGCCAGCAGCCCCCTCGCGGGAGTAAGGGGGGGTGAGCAGTTCTTC.

The CDR3 is CASSLARGVTPLHF. CDR3 sequence (DNA): TGTGCCAGCAGCTTAGCGCGAGGAGTTACACCCCTCCACTTT. V usage is TRBV7-9 and J usage is TRBJ1-6; unclear D gene. The CDR3 loop spans 14 amino acids. Germline CDR1 SEHNR, CDR2 FQNEAQ (reference sequence). V lost 0 bases, J lost 11 bases, and 11 bases lay in between.